The text below deals with one TCR beta chain. These data come from a study of blood T cell repertoires in COVID-19. Libraries were prepared by immunoSEQ multiplex PCR; TCRdb keeps only in-frame clonotypes and omits some of them. The data show some 400,000 clones, more than 75% seen once. The germline gives CDR1 LGHDT, CDR2 YNNKEL (reference sequence). The CDR3 contains 14 residues. V lost 4 bases to trimming and J lost 9 bases; unmatched junction nucleotides: 2. The V and J genes are TRBV3-1 (or the pseudogene TRBV3-2) and TRBJ2-3, with 15 bases identical to TRBD2. The sample consisted of peripheral blood. The receptor was isolated from a woman aged 55-75 years with COVID-19, enrolled during active disease. CDR3 bases: TGTGCCAGCAGCCCGGGACTAGCGGGGGGAACGCAGTATTTT. Its translation: CASSPGLAGGTQYF.